These T cell receptor beta chains were read from a single sample in a study of blood T cell repertoires in COVID-19. Method: immunoSEQ multiplex PCR; TCRdb's copy keeps in-frame clones and lacks some. Of tens of thousands of clones in the sample, 86% were seen once. The sample was peripheral blood. The source of these receptors is an older woman with acute or convalescent COVID-19. Both conserved end residues are part of each CDR3. The D gene is left open where the match is weak. Clone size, where shown, is once, few, many, or a class for clones that have expanded.

>TRBV18|13|.|.|TRBJ1-2
TGTGCCAGCTCCCCCGGGGAAAACTATGGCTACACCTTC
CASSPGENYGYTF
>TRBV16|13|.|.|TRBJ1-3
TGTGCCAGCAGCCCAGGCGTGGGAAACACCATATATTTT
CASSPGVGNTIYF
>TRBV28|11|.|.|TRBJ2-7
TGTGCCAGCAGTTTTTTCAGAGAGCAGTACTTC
CASSFFREQYF
>TRBV2|14|.|.|TRBJ2-3
TGTGCCAGCAGAAGAACGCTAACCACAGATACGCAGTATTTT
CASRRTLTTDTQYF
>TRBV24-1|14|.|TRBD1|TRBJ1-3
TGTGCCACCAGTGACGGACAGGCCAGAAACACCATATATTTT
CATSDGQARNTIYF
>TRBV7-9|15|.|.|TRBJ2-7
TGTGCCAGCAGCTTCTTAGGAGCGGGCTCCTACGAGCAGTACTTC
CASSFLGAGSYEQYF
>TRBV9|16|.|TRBD1|TRBJ2-1
TGTGCCAGCAGCGTCCTCCTAGGACAGGGGGACAATGAGCAGTTCTTC
CASSVLLGQGDNEQFF
>TRBV24-1|14|.|TRBD2|TRBJ2-1
TGTGCCACCAGCCCGGGACTAGCTGTCGCTGAGCAGTTCTTC
CATSPGLAVAEQFF
>TRBV11-2|13|.|.|TRBJ1-2
TGTGCCAGCAGCTTAGATCTGGCAGGCGGCTACACCTTC
CASSLDLAGGYTF
>TRBV5-1|14|.|TRBD1|TRBJ2-7
TGCGCCAGCAGCTCGGGACAGTCCTCCTACGAGCAGTACTTC
CASSSGQSSYEQYF
>TRBV18|16|.|TRBD1|TRBJ2-5
TGTGCCAGCTCACCCCTTGGGACAGCTAACCAAGAGACCCAGTACTTC
CASSPLGTANQETQYF
>TRBV3-1/TRBV3-2|16|.|TRBD2|TRBJ2-1
TGTGCCAGCAGCCAAGATGGCGGGGGGGCAGAGAATGAGCAGTTCTTC
CASSQDGGGAENEQFF
>TRBV18|15|.|.|TRBJ2-1
TGTGCCAGCTCACCCCCTTCGGTAGCGGACAATGAGCAGTTCTTC
CASSPPSVADNEQFF
>TRBV2|13|.|.|TRBJ1-2
TGTGCCAGCACTCAAGGGGGGGCGGGTGGCTACACCTTC
CASTQGGAGGYTF
>TRBV10-1|15|.|TRBD1|TRBJ1-2
TGCGCCAGCAGGGAGAGACAGGGCCCTAACTATGGCTACACCTTC
CASRERQGPNYGYTF
>TRBV3-1/TRBV3-2|13|few|TRBD1|TRBJ1-5
TGTGCCAGCAGCCAGACAGGGAATCAGCCCCAGCATTTT
CASSQTGNQPQHF